The clone carrying this TCR beta chain was recorded many times. Its matching antigen is unknown. This sample is drawn from a study of CD8 T cells in ankylosing spondylitis. Findings and limits, study-wide: Prior literature has documented some motif variants in synovial fluid and blood from reactive arthritis.

Making use of molecular barcodes, quantitative 5'-RACE generated TCR beta libraries. TCRdb passed the 5' RACE reads through MiXCR, listing each CDR3 protein once. Of approximately 42,000 distinct CDR3 sequences in the sample, over 3.5% were seen once. The CDR3 totals 17 residues. CDR1 SGDLS and CDR2 YYNGEE come from the germline V gene. The source is a female donor with ankylosing spondylitis or in good health (not recorded which). This chain uses TRBV9 with TRBJ1-3; D ambiguous. Sequencing was carried out using blood, either unsorted or a sorted T cell fraction (not recorded which). In DNA, the CDR3 is TGTGCGAGCGTTGTCAGGCCAGGATTAACTCCTGGAAACACCATATATTTT. Protein sequence: CASVVRPGLTPGNTIYF.